This entry lists 14 T cell receptor beta chains sequenced from one sample in a study of T cell responses to AZD1222 COVID-19 vaccine. TCRdb's copy holds only in-frame clones and misses some; the assay was immunoSEQ multiplex PCR. The sample shows roughly 200,000 clones, 85% to 95% of them seen only once. Sample: peripheral blood, taken on day 0 of AZD1222 vaccination. The origin of the receptors is an adult in good health.

The rearrangement links TRBV6-5 to TRBJ1-5; D call uncertain. The V end lost 3 bases, the J end lost 7 bases, and 10 bases lay between the germline ends. The germline CDR1 and CDR2 sequences are MNHEY and SVGAGI. This CDR3 is 13 amino acids long. The chain's CDR3 is CASSYNPLQPQHF. The CDR3 DNA follows: TGTGCCAGCAGTTATAATCCCCTGCAGCCCCAGCATTTT.

The chain employs TRBV19 and TRBJ2-5; 12 bases align to TRBD1. With 5 bases clipped from V and 4 bases from J, the junction kept 8 bases outside the gene matches. The V gene's germline CDR1 is LNHDA and CDR2 SQIVND (reference sequence). CDR3 size: 16 residues. CDR3 residues: CASSRMGQGASETQYF. The CDR3 bases are TGTGCCAGTAGTCGTATGGGACAGGGGGCATCAGAGACCCAGTACTTC.

The V call is TRBV2, the J call TRBJ1-2; no firm D call. The length of the CDR3 is 11 residues. CDR1 and CDR2 from the germline V gene are SNHLY and FYNNEI. The V gene lost 4 bases and the J gene lost 6 bases, with 6 bases spanning the gap. Written as DNA, the CDR3 is TGTGCCAGCAGTGGAGGGAATGGCTACACCTTC. Amino acid sequence: CASSGGNGYTF.

The V gene is TRBV6-2 or TRBV6-3, the J gene TRBJ2-1; TRBD1 aligns across 7 bases. The CDR3 spans 13 residues. Germline assignment: CDR1 MNHEY and CDR2 SVGEGT. The junction had 4 bases not matched to a gene; V was cut back by 2 bases and J by 9 bases. This chain's CDR3 is CASSYRDRAEQFF. Here the CDR3 DNA reads TGTGCCAGCAGTTACCGAGACAGGGCTGAGCAGTTCTTC.

A remark on this clone: One end of the junction is discordant with germline, which a read error may explain. The chain recombines TRBV7-2 with TRBJ2-5; perhaps D is TRBD1 or TRBD2 (5 bases each). Looked up from germline, CDR1 is SGHTA and CDR2 is FQGNSA. The CDR3 covers 16 residues. CDR3 coding DNA: TGTGCCAGCAGCTTAGCCGGTCAACGGGGCGGAGAGTCCCAGTACTTC. Protein: CASSLAGQRGGESQYF.

In nucleotides, the CDR3 is TGTGCCAGCAGCCCACGGCCCCTCGCGGATACGCAGTATTTT. Amino acids: CASSPRPLADTQYF. This sequence joins TRBV7-3 and TRBJ2-3; D is uncertain. CDR3 length equals 14 residues. V was cut by 5 bases and J by 6 bases, with 15 bases left in between. The germline CDR1 and CDR2 sequences are SGHTA and FQGTGA.

The chain links TRBV5-8 to TRBJ2-5, with a weak D call TRBD1 (6 bases). The CDR3 is 14 residues long. In germline, CDR1 is SGHTS, CDR2 YDEGEE. Trimming took off 1 base at V and 4 bases at J, with 11 bases between the two ends. CDR3 loop: CASSLSPGVETQYF. In nucleotides, the CDR3 is TGTGCCAGCAGCTTGTCCCCAGGGGTAGAGACCCAGTACTTC. Full variable domain (outside the CDR3, taken from reference TRBV5-8 and TRBJ2-5): EAGVTQSPTHLIKTRGQQATLRCSPISGHTSVYWYQQALGLGLQFLLWYDEGEERNRGNFPPRFSGRQFPNYSSELNVNALELEDSALYLCASSLSPGVETQYFGPGTRLLVL.

J is TRBJ2-4 and V is TRBV27; D gene ambiguous. The V end was cut by 6 bases, the J end by 3 bases, with 6 bases between. Germline CDR1 is MNHEY and CDR2 is SMNVEV (reference sequence). This CDR3 contains 12 residues. In DNA, the CDR3 is TGTGCCAGCAGCCCCCGCAAAAACATTCAGTACTTC. This encodes CASSPRKNIQYF.

This clone was recorded a few times. The chain employs TRBV7-9 and TRBJ2-3; possibly TRBD2 for D (9 bases). The V gene's germline CDR1 is SEHNR and CDR2 FQNEAQ (reference sequence). V dropped 7 bases and J dropped 7 bases, with 33 bases sitting between them. The CDR3 extends over 19 amino acids. CDR3 sequence: CASIPTGAARLAGRYTQYF. The DNA of the CDR3 is TGTGCCAGCATCCCGACAGGGGCGGCCCGGCTAGCGGGGAGATATACGCAGTATTTT.

This chain joins TRBV7-2 and TRBJ2-5; 9 positions match TRBD2. The CDR3 covers 16 residues. J was trimmed by 4 bases and V by 1 base; bases with no gene match: 7. Germline values: CDR1 SGHTA, CDR2 FQGNSA. The CDR3 region is CASSLVAGGRVETQYF. CDR3 in DNA: TGTGCCAGCAGCTTAGTTGCGGGGGGGCGGGTAGAGACCCAGTACTTC.

J is TRBJ1-4 and V is TRBV2, with 7 positions matching TRBD1. This CDR3 is built from 19 residues. Per the germline V gene, CDR1 is SNHLY and CDR2 is FYNNEI. V trimming: 6 bases; J trimming: 5 bases; junction bases outside the gene matches: 21. The CDR3 spells CASRNHPGARGRENEKLFF. The CDR3 nucleotides are TGTGCCAGCAGGAACCACCCCGGTGCCAGGGGGAGGGAGAATGAAAAACTGTTTTTT.

CDR3 amino acids: CASSQVVTEAFF. CDR3 coding DNA: TGTGCCAGCAGCCAAGTTGTCACTGAAGCTTTCTTT. J is TRBJ1-1 and V is TRBV3-1 (or the pseudogene TRBV3-2), with D uncertain. The germline V gene has CDR1 LGHDT and CDR2 YNNKEL (reference sequence). The length of the CDR3 is 12 residues. Trimming shortened V by 1 base and J by 4 bases, and 4 bases separated the two germline ends.

This clone has only a few counts. The chain couples TRBV7-8 to TRBJ1-3; TRBD1 might be the D (6 bases). The CDR3 consists of 16 residues. Per germline, CDR1 SGHVS and CDR2 FQNEAQ. The V end was cut by 0 bases, the J end by 3 bases, with 12 bases between. CDR3 sequence (DNA): TGTGCCAGCAGCTTAGCGTCCGGGGGCTATGGAAACACCATATATTTT. It codes for CASSLASGGYGNTIYF.

V is TRBV5-1 and J is TRBJ2-6; D is undetermined. Germline lookup yields CDR1 SGHRS and CDR2 YFSETQ. CDR3 length: 17 amino acids. V was cut by 5 bases and J by 1 base, with 16 bases left in between. CDR3 amino acids: CASRAGPRGSGANVLTF. The CDR3 DNA follows: TGCGCCAGCAGGGCCGGGCCCCGCGGTTCTGGGGCCAACGTCCTGACTTTC. The full variable domain, in which reference TRBV5-1 and TRBJ2-6 provide the parts outside the CDR3, is KAGVTQTPRYLIKTRGQQVTLSCSPISGHRSVSWYQQTPGQGLQFLFEYFSETQRNKGNFPGRFSGRQFSNSRSEMNVSTLELGDSALYLCASRAGPRGSGANVLTFGAGSRLTVL.